The clone carrying this T cell receptor beta chain was seen only a few times. Germline V lookup: CDR1 SGDLS, CDR2 YYNGEE. J lost 5 bases, V lost 5 bases, and 6 bases had no gene match. This CDR3 is 13 amino acids long. These data are taken from a study of PD-L1 blockade in urothelial cancer. About the research overall: About 90% of the roughly 29 patients comprised males who had bladder-origin urothelial cancer.

Synthetically made TCR analog templates were put into each PCR as spikes. Profiled with immunoSEQ multiplex PCR; TCRdb holds only in-frame clones, not every one. This sample yields more than 85,000 clones, of which roughly nine tenths are seen a single time; 0.7% to 0.95% belongs to the top ten. This sample comprised PBMCs, obtained around atezolizumab (anti-PD-L1) treatment. The receptor was isolated from a woman older than 75 with urothelial cancer. The gene calls are TRBV9 and TRBJ2-7, with 8 bases lining up with TRBD2. The CDR3 region is CASSLSGIDEQYF. CDR3 nucleotide sequence: TGTGCCAGCAGTCTTAGCGGGATCGACGAGCAGTACTTC. Full variable domain (missing parts from reference TRBV9 and TRBJ2-7): DSGVTQTPKHLITATGQRVTLRCSPRSGDLSVYWYQQSLDQGLQFLIQYYNGEERAKGNILERFSAQQFPDLHSELNLSSLELGDSALYFCASSLSGIDEQYFGPGTRLTVT.